This T cell receptor beta chain was found in a study of control samples from healthy donors and cancer patients. V lost 4 bases, J lost 3 bases, and 19 bases lay in between. The CDR3 has 17 amino acids. Germline CDR1 is LGHDT and CDR2 is YNNKEL (reference sequence). Profiling relied on immunoSEQ multiplex PCR, and the TCRdb table lists in-frame clones only, not all of them. The repertoire includes approximately 82,000 clones, 80% to 95% of them detected once, and 1.3% sits in the top ten. This TCR derives from a woman in her thirties or forties with lung cancer. This rearrangement joins TRBV3-1 (or the pseudogene TRBV3-2) to TRBJ1-5; a possible D gene is TRBD1 (5 bases). The sample comprised PBMCs. The CDR3: CASSPRVPGLSNQPQHF. CDR3 DNA sequence: TGTGCCAGCAGCCCAAGAGTTCCAGGGCTGTCCAATCAGCCCCAGCATTTT.